This T cell receptor (beta chain) was recorded in a study of somatic mutations in cytotoxic T cells in rheumatoid arthritis. As for the study in general: Selected T-cell populations stained with V beta antibodies were isolated by flow sorting to nearly 100% purity; these included V beta1+ cells subjected to TCRB sequencing. Study-level points and caveats: There was no significant difference in CD8+ T-cell clonality between rheumatoid arthritis patients and age-matched healthy controls. The authors did not know the antigen targets of the expanded CD8+ clones. Per patient, the largest CD8+ clone was found to exceed 20% of CD8+ cells in about an eighth of the 65 cases.

Notes on this clone: What it recognizes is unknown.

Clones were sequenced by immunoSEQ multiplex PCR, and TCRdb holds only the in-frame ones, with some missing. The data contain approximately 25,000 clones, roughly 74% of them singletons. Germline lookup yields CDR1 SGDLS and CDR2 YYNGEE. Trimming removed 0 bases from V and 6 bases from J, with 12 bases in between. The CDR3 is made up of 14 amino acids. Sequencing input: CD8+ T cells sorted from blood. The origin of this receptor is a woman aged 18 to 35 in good health. The chain links TRBV9 to TRBJ1-2; D call uncertain. The CDR3 nucleotides are TGTGCCAGCAGCGTAGACGCCTCTGCGGATGGCTACACCTTC. Translated: CASSVDASADGYTF.